The 3 T cell receptor beta chains listed next were all sequenced from one sample in a study of CD8 T cells in ankylosing spondylitis. TCRdb itself ran the 5' RACE reads through MiXCR, one entry per CDR3 protein. The data hold some 40,000 distinct CDR3 sequences, with less than 4% observed a single time. Input material: blood, either unsorted or a sorted T cell fraction (not recorded which). These receptors were obtained from a male donor with ankylosing spondylitis or in good health (not recorded which).

This clonotype was recorded at least ten times. V and J are TRBV9 and TRBJ2-2; D unresolved. V was clipped by 0 bases and J by 13 bases, with 13 bases between them. CDR1 is SGDLS, CDR2 YYNGEE, per germline. This CDR3 is built from 13 residues. The CDR3 nucleotides are TGTGCCAGCAGCGTAGTGCCCCCTGACGGGCTGTTTTTT. It yields the protein CASSVVPPDGLFF.

The V call is TRBV9, the J call TRBJ2-5, with D uncertain. The CDR3 is made up of 14 amino acids. Germline V CDR1 and CDR2: SGDLS, YYNGEE. The V and J ends lost 10 bases and 5 bases respectively, with 21 bases between them. CDR3 DNA: TGTGCCTCTACAAGAGGCCTAGTCGCGGAGACCCAGTACTTC. It encodes CASTRGLVAETQYF.

This clonotype was recorded many times. V is TRBV9 and J is TRBJ2-1, with TRBD2 matching 7 bases. With 0 bases clipped from V and 2 bases from J, the junction kept 2 bases outside the gene matches. From germline, CDR1 is SGDLS and CDR2 YYNGEE. The CDR3 extends over 15 amino acids. The CDR3 is CASSVVGGAYNEQFF. The DNA of the CDR3 is TGTGCCAGCAGCGTAGTGGGGGGGGCCTACAATGAGCAGTTCTTC.